These T cell receptor beta chains were read from a single sample in a study of sequential checkpoint blockade in melanoma. The assay was immunoSEQ multiplex PCR, and TCRdb's table has in-frame clones only and misses some. The table has under 15,000 clones, over 65% seen once. The sequenced sample was CD8+ T cells sorted from blood (inferred from file names), obtained from a patient given nivolumab and ipilimumab in sequence. The receptors stem from a human donor with melanoma. CDR3s include the opening cysteine and the closing phenylalanine or tryptophan. D genes are given only for firm matches. Some rows have no size entry. The others give once, few or many, or a class for an expanded clone.

TRBJ2-7,-,TRBD1,TRBV7-9,TGTGCCAGCAGCTCTCGGGACAGGGGGGACGAGCAGTACTTC,CASSSRDRGDEQYF
TRBJ2-1,-,-,TRBV5-1,TGCGCCAGCAGACGTGAGGGAGAAGAGCAGTTCTTC,CASRREGEEQFF
TRBJ2-3,-,TRBD1,TRBV2,TGTGCCAGCAGTGTATGGGACAGGGTGAAAGATACGCAGTATTTT,CASSVWDRVKDTQYF
TRBJ1-2,few,-,TRBV4-3,TGCGCCAGCAGCCGAGGGCTGGATGGCTACACCTTC,CASSRGLDGYTF
TRBJ2-7,few,TRBD2,TRBV5-4,TGTGCCAGCAGCTTGGGTAGCGGGACCTACGAGCAGTACTTC,CASSLGSGTYEQYF
TRBJ1-5,-,-,TRBV7-2,TGTGCCAGCAGCCATCATCCAGGGCAGGCTACTATCAATCAGCCCCAGCATTTT,CASSHHPGQATINQPQHF
TRBJ2-6,-,-,TRBV6-1,TGTGCCAGCAGTGAAGCTAGGGGTACCGGGGCCAACGTCCTGACTTTC,CASSEARGTGANVLTF
TRBJ2-5,-,-,TRBV11-3,TGTGCCAGCAGCCTTGCACCCGCCCCAGCGGAGACCCAGTACTTC,CASSLAPAPAETQYF
TRBJ2-4,-,TRBD2,TRBV7-9,TGTGCCAGCAGCTTCTCGGGGGGGCCAGCCAAAAACATTCAGTACTTC,CASSFSGGPAKNIQYF
TRBJ2-7,-,-,TRBV18,TGTGCCAGCTCACCACAGGAGGGACTCCTCTACGAGCAGTACTTC,CASSPQEGLLYEQYF
TRBJ2-2,-,-,TRBV2,TGTGCCATCTCGACCGGGGAGCTGTTTTTT,CAISTGELFF
TRBJ1-2,-,TRBD1,TRBV27,TGTGCCAGCAGTCCCACAGGGGGCCAAGGCTACACCTTC,CASSPTGGQGYTF
TRBJ1-5,once,TRBD1,TRBV5-1,TGCGCCAGCAGTCCAGAGGGACAGCGCAATCAGCCCCAGCATTTT,CASSPEGQRNQPQHF
TRBJ2-2,-,TRBD2,TRBV19,TGTGCCAGTAAGGAAGGTAGCGGGAGGATCGGGCGCACCGGGGAGCTGTTTTTT,CASKEGSGRIGRTGELFF
TRBJ1-1,-,-,TRBV27,TGTGCCAGCAGTTTCGGTTACGGGAACGCTGAAGCTTTCTTT,CASSFGYGNAEAFF
TRBJ2-1,few,-,TRBV30,TGTGCCTGGAGTGTAGGCGACTCTGACAATGAGCAGTTCTTC,CAWSVGDSDNEQFF
TRBJ1-2,-,TRBD1,TRBV7-8,TGTGCCAGCAGCCAAGACAGGGTTTCCTATGGCTACACCTTC,CASSQDRVSYGYTF
TRBJ1-1,few,-,TRBV23-1,TGCGCCAAGAGGGGGTTTGACACTGAAGCTTTCTTT,CAKRGFDTEAFF
TRBJ1-1,-,TRBD1,TRBV5-1,TGCGCCAGCTGGGACAGGGTTGACACTGAAGCTTTCTTT,CASWDRVDTEAFF
TRBJ1-3,medium-sized,TRBD1,TRBV7-9,TGTGCCAGCAGCTTAGAGACAGGGCCTGGAAACACCATATATTTT,CASSLETGPGNTIYF
TRBJ1-1,-,-,TRBV19,TGTGCCAGTAGACTGGGAGCTAACACTGAAGCTTTCTTT,CASRLGANTEAFF
TRBJ2-4,-,-,TRBV9,TGTGCCAGCAGCGTAGAGAGTACCCGGAGGGACATTCAGTACTTC,CASSVESTRRDIQYF
TRBJ1-1,-,TRBD1,TRBV6-5,TGTGCCAGCAGTGGGACAGGCACTGAAGCTTTCTTT,CASSGTGTEAFF
TRBJ2-1,once,TRBD2,TRBV9,TGTGCCAGCAGCGAAGGACTAGCGTACGACAATGAGCAGTTCTTC,CASSEGLAYDNEQFF
TRBJ2-3,-,TRBD1,TRBV5-6,TGTGCCAGCAGCTCTACCGGGACAGCTAGCACAGATACGCAGTATTTT,CASSSTGTASTDTQYF
TRBJ1-2,-,-,TRBV4-1,TGCGCCAGCAGCTTTCTCCAAAGGGGGTCAGAGGGCTACACCTTC,CASSFLQRGSEGYTF
TRBJ1-5,-,TRBD1,TRBV2,TGTGCCAGCAGTACAGCGGAGGGCAGGGGGCCCCAACATTTT,CASSTAEGRGPQHF
TRBJ2-3,few,TRBD1,TRBV7-9,TGTGCCAGCAGCTTGACAGGGGGCAGGACAGATACGCAGTATTTT,CASSLTGGRTDTQYF
TRBJ2-5,-,TRBD2,TRBV27,TGTGCCAGCAGTCAGGGACTAGCGAGGGAGACCCAGTACTTC,CASSQGLARETQYF
TRBJ1-5,-,-,TRBV6-6,TGTGCCAGCAGTCCGACAGGAGGATCAGAGCCCCAGCATTTT,CASSPTGGSEPQHF
TRBJ1-4,-,TRBD1,TRBV19,TGTGCCAGTAGTATAATAGTAGGGGGCAGGGGAGAGGAAAAACTGTTTTTT,CASSIIVGGRGEEKLFF
TRBJ1-6,-,-,TRBV7-2,TGTGCCAGCAGCCCCCGAACGTGGGGGGATTCACCCCTCCACTTT,CASSPRTWGDSPLHF
TRBJ1-5,-,-,TRBV4-1,TGCGCCAGCAGCCAAGGGGGGGGTAGCAATCAGCCCCAGCATTTT,CASSQGGGSNQPQHF
TRBJ2-7,few,-,TRBV11-2,TGTGCCAGCAGTCGCGGGGAATTCTACGAGCAGTACTTC,CASSRGEFYEQYF
TRBJ2-7,-,TRBD1,TRBV5-1,TGCGCCAGCAGCTCAATGACAGGGGGCAGCTCCTACGAGCAGTACTTC,CASSSMTGGSSYEQYF
TRBJ1-5,few,TRBD1,TRBV6-5,TGTGCCACCCGGGCAGGGGGCTTAAATCAGCCCCAGCATTTT,CATRAGGLNQPQHF
TRBJ2-3,-,-,TRBV6-6,TGTGCCAGCAGTTTCCGGACGGGGACAGATACGCAGTATTTT,CASSFRTGTDTQYF
TRBJ2-5,-,-,TRBV7-9,TGTGCCAGCAGCTTAGTAGAGGGCAGGGGGGACCAAGAGACCCAGTACTTC,CASSLVEGRGDQETQYF